The clone carrying this T cell receptor (beta chain) has a handful of counts. Its target is unknown. The data were obtained in a study of vaccination and CD4 T cells after COVID-19. V shed 3 bases and J shed 6 bases, with 11 bases lying between them. The germline V gene has CDR1 MGHDK and CDR2 SYGVNS. The CDR3 length is 13 residues. Sequenced with the Oncomine TCR Beta short-read assay was DNA taken from cultured CD4+ T cells. TCRdb reprocessed the PCR reads with MiXCR, giving one entry per CDR3 protein. The table shows approximately 20,000 distinct CDR3 sequences, with 56% occurring only once. Treatment defined: roughly 11-day PBMC culture with coronavirus spike peptide pools or control peptides (ViraFEST assay).

Sequencing used CD4+ T cells from blood, cultured in vitro. The chain links TRBV25-1 to TRBJ1-1; TRBD1 is a possible D gene (5 bases). The source is a human donor who had recovered from COVID-19. CDR3 sequence: CASSDSGVAEAFF. For the CDR3, the DNA is TGTGCCAGCAGTGATTCGGGGGTCGCTGAAGCTTTCTTT.